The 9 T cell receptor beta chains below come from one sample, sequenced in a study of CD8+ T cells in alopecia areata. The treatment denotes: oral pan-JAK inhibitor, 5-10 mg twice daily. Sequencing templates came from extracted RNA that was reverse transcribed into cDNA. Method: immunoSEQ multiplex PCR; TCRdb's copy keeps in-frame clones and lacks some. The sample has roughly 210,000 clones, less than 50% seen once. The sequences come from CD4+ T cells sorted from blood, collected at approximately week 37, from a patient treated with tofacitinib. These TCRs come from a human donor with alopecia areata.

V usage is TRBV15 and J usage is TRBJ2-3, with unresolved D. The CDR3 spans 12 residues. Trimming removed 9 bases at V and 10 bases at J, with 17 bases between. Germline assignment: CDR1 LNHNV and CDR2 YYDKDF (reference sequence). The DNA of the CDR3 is TGTGCCACTTCCAGGACCCAAGGGTCGCAGTATTTT. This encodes CATSRTQGSQYF.

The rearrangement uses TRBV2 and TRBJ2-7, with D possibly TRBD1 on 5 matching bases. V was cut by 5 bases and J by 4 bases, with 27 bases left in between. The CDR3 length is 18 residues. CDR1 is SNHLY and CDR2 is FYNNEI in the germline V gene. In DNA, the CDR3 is TGTGCCAGCAGTAGGCGACAGCCCACCAGTCAATTTGTTTACGAGCAGTACTTC. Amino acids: CASSRRQPTSQFVYEQYF.

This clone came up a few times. The CDR3 spells CSVAQGLGVSGKNIQYF. As DNA, the CDR3 is TGCAGCGTTGCGCAGGGGTTGGGAGTTAGTGGCAAAAACATTCAGTACTTC. V usage is TRBV29-1 and J usage is TRBJ2-4, with TRBD1 as a possible D gene (6 bases). V lost 4 bases and J lost 3, with 22 bases in between. This CDR3 is 17 amino acids long. CDR1 is SQVTM and CDR2 is ANQGSEA in the germline V gene.

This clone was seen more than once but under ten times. The CDR3 bases are TGTGCCAGCAGCCAAGGGACTAGCGGCCGGGCTTCCTACAATGAGCAGTTCTTC. It is translated as CASSQGTSGRASYNEQFF. The chain couples TRBV4-2 to TRBJ2-1, with 10 bases lining up with TRBD2. Losses at the gene ends were 1 base for V and 1 base for J; bases not matched to a gene: 7. Germline CDR1 LGHNA, CDR2 YNFKEQ. This CDR3 has 18 residues.

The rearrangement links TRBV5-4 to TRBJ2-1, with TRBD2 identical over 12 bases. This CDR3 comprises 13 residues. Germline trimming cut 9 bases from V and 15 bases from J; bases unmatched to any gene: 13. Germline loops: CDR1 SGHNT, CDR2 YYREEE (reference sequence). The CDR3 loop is CAIGERLAGAPFF. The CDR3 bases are TGTGCCATAGGGGAACGACTAGCGGGAGCCCCGTTCTTC.

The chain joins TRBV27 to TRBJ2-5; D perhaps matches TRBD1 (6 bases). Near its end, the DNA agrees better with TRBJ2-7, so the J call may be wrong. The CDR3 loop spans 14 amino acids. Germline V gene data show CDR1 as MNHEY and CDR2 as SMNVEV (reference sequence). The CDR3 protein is CASSQRRGSYEQYF. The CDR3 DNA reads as TGTGCCAGCAGCCAAAGAAGGGGGTCCTACGAGCAGTACTTC.

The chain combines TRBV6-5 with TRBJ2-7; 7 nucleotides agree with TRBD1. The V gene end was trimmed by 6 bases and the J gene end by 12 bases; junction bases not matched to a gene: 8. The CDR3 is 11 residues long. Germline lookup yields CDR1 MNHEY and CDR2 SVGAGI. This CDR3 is CASSRGQVLYF. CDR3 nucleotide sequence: TGTGCCAGCAGCCGAGGACAGGTGTTGTACTTC.

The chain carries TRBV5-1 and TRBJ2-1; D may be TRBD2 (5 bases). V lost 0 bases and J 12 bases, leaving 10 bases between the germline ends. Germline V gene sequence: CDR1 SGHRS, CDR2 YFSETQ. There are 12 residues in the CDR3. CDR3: CASSLVGEGQFF. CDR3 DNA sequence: TGCGCCAGCAGCTTGGTGGGAGAGGGGCAGTTCTTC.

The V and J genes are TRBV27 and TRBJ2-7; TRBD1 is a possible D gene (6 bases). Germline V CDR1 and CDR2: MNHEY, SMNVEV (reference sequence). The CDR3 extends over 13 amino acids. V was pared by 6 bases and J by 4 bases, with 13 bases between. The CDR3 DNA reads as TGTGCCAGCAGGAAGGACAGCATGTACGAGCAGTACTTC. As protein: CASRKDSMYEQYF.